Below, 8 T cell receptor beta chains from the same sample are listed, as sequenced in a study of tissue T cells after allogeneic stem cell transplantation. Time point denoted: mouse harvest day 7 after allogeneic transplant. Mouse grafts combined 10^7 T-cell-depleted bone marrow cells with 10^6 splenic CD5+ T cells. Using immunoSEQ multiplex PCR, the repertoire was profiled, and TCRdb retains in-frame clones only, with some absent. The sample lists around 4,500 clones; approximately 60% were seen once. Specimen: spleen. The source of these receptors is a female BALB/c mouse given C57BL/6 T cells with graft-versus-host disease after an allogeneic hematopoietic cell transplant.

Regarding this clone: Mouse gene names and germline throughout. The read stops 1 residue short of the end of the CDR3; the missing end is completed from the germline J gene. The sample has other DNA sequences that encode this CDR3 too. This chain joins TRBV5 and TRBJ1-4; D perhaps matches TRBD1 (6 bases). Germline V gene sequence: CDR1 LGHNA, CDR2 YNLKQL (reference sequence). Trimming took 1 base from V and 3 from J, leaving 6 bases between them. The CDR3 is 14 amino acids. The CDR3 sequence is CASSQGTANERLFF. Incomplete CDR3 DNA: TGTGCCAGCAGCCAAGGGACAGCCAACGAAAGATTATTT.

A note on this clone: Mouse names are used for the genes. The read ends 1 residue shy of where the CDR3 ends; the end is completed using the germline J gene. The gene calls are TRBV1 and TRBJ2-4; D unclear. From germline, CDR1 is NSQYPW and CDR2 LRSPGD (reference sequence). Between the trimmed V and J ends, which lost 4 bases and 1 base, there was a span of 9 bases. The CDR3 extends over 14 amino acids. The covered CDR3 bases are TGCACCTGCAGTGAACAAGGAGGTCAAAACACCTTGTAC. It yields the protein CTCSEQGGQNTLY. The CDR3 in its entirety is CTCSEQGGQNTLYF.

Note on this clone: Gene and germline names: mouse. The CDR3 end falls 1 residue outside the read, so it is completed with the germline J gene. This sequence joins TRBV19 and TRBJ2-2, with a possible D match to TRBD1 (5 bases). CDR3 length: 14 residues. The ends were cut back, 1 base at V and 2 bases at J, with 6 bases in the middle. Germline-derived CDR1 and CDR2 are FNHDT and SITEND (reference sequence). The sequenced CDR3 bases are TGTGCCAGCAGTATACCAGGGAACACCGGGCAGCTCTAC. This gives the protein CASSIPGNTGQLY. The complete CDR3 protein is CASSIPGNTGQLYF.

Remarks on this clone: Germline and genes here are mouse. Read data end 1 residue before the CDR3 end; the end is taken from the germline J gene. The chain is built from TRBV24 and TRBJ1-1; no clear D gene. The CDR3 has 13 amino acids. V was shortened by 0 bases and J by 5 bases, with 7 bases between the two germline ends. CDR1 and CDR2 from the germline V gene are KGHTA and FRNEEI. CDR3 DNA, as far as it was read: TGTGCCAGCAGTCTGTATGGGCAGACAGAAGTCTTC. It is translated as CASSLYGQTEVF. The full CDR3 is CASSLYGQTEVFF.

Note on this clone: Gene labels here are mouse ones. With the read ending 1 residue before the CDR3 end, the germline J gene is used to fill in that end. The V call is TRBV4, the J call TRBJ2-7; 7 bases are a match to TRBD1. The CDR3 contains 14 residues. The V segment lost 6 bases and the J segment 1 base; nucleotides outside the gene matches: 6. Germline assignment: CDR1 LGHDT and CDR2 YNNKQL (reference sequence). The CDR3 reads CASRNRGGSYEQYF. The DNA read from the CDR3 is TGTGCCAGCAGGAACAGGGGAGGGTCCTATGAACAGTAC.

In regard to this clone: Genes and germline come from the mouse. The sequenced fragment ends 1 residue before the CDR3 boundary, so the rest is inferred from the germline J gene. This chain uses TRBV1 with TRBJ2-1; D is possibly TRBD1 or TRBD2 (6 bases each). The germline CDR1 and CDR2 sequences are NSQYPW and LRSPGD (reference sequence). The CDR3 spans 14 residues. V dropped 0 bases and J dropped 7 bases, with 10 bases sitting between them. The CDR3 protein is CTCSADGGGAEQFF. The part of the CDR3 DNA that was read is TGCACCTGCAGTGCAGACGGGGGCGGGGCTGAGCAGTTC.

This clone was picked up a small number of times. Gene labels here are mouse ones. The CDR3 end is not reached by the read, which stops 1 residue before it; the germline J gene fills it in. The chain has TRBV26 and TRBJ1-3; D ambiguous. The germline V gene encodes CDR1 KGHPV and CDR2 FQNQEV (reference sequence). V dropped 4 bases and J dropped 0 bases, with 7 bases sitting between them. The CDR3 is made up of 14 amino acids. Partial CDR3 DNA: TGTGCCAGCAGTCCGACGGTTTCTGGAAATACGCTCTAT. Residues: CASSPTVSGNTLY. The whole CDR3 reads CASSPTVSGNTLYF.

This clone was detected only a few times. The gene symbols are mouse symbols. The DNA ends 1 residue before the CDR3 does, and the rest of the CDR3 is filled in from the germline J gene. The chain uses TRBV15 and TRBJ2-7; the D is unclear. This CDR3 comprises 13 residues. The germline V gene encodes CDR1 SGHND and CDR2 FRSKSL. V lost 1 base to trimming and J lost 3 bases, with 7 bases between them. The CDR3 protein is CASSLGVLYEQYF. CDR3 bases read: TGTGCCAGCAGTTTAGGGGTTCTCTATGAACAGTAC.